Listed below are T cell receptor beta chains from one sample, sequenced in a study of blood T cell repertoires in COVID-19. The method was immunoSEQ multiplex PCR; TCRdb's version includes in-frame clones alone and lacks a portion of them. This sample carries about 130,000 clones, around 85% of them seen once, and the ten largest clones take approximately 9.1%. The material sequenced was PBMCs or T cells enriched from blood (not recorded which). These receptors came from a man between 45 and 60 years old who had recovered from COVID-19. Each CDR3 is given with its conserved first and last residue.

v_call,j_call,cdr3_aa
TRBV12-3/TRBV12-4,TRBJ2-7,CASSSSGGAWQYF
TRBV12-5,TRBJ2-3,CASGASATDTQYF
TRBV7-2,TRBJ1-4,CASSLAGQGGEKLFF
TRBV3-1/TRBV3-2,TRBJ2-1,CASSEDRASYNEQFF
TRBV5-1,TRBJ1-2,CASSLAPTGPPNYGYTF
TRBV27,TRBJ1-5,CASSSAGTGANQPQHF
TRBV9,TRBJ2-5,CASSEGTSGYQETEYF
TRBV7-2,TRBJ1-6,CASSWPGQNSPLHF
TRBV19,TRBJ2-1,CASSIIGLAGDNEQFF
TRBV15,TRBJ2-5,CATSRAGFGETQYF
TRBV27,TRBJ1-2,CASSLSEGAGGYTF
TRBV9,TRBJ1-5,CASSVGGGNQPQHF
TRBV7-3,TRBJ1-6,CASSSGTGGSPLHF
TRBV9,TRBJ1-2,CASSNPDRTKTYGYTF
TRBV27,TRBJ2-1,CASKHRTSGGSNNEQFF
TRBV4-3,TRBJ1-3,CASSQDPGYSGNTIYF
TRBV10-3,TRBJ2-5,CAISEKASGGPTRETQYF
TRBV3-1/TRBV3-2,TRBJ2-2,CASSQDRLNTGELFF
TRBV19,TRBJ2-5,CASSIGAAGTQYF
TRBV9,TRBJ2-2,CASSVNPGLAGGTGELFF
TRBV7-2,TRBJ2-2,CASSRLAGGYNTGELFF
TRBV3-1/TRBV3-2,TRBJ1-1,CASSHLRVGGDTEAFF
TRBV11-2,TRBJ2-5,CASSLVAQGPGTQYF
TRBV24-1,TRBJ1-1,CATGMTGNTEAFF
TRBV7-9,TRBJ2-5,CASSLRLAGDETQYF
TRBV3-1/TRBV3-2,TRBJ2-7,CASSEDRVKYEQYF
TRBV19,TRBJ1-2,CASSQSVTGGRGYGYTF
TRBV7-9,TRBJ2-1,CASSQRSRGPDNEQFF
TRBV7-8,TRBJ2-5,CASSFGTVETQYF
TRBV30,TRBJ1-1,CAWSVSEESTEAFF
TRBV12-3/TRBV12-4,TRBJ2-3,CASSADWSDTQYF
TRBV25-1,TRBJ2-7,CASCPRGESEQYF
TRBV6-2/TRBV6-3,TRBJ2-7,CASSYLGQGLYF
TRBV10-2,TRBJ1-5,CASSDTGQGYSQPQHF
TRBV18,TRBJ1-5,CASSPQQGGTNQPQHF
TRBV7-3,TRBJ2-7,CASSLGRRGSYEQYF
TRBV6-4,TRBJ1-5,CASGQEPNQPQHF
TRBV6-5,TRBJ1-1,CASSYTRDQNTEAFF
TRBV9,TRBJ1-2,CASSSGTGFRSGYTF
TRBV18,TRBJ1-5,CASSPDRAVQPQHF
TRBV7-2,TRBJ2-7,CASSFTSGTYEQYF
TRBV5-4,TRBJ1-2,CASSLVGGAGYGYTF
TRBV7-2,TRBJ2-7,CASSSSSGSYEQYF
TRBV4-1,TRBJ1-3,CASSTVSGNTIYF
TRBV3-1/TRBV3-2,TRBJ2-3,CASSLGLAGGRTSTDTQYF
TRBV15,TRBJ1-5,CATSRDRGNQPQHF
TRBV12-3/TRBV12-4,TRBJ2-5,CASSLHSQETQYF
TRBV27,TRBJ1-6,CASSLADRGNSPLHF
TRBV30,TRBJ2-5,CAWSRAGGKETQYF